Presented here are 32 T cell receptor beta chains from one specimen sequenced in a study of shared clonotypes between healthy human individuals. Method: immunoSEQ multiplex PCR; TCRdb's copy keeps in-frame clones and lacks some. The sample lists 1,100,000 or so clones, around three quarters seen once, with approximately 0.52% in the top ten. The specimen sequenced was memory CD4+ T cells from PBMCs. Stated subset: CD45RA-negative fraction. These receptors were obtained from a man aged 18 to 29 in good health. Some clones in this sample may be carry-over from other donors' samples.

This clone was seen a handful of times. The identical CDR3 is also encoded by other nucleotide sequences in the sample. The rearrangement joins TRBV6-1 to TRBJ2-1; D is uncertain. The CDR3 covers 14 residues. The V gene lost 0 bases and the J gene lost 4 bases, with 7 bases spanning the gap. CDR1 is MNHNS, CDR2 SASEGT, per germline. CDR3 protein: CASSEASEYNEQFF. The CDR3 nucleotides read TGTGCCAGCAGTGAAGCTTCGGAGTACAATGAGCAGTTCTTC.

This clone has a handful of counts. The chain has TRBV7-9 and TRBJ1-5; D uncertain. The CDR3 is 15 amino acids. Deletions cut 5 bases from V and 5 bases from J, with 16 bases between. Per the germline V gene, CDR1 is SEHNR and CDR2 is FQNEAQ (reference sequence). CDR3 bases: TGTGCCAGCAGCGAAGGAACAGTGTTGCATCAGCCCCAGCATTTT. It is translated as CASSEGTVLHQPQHF.

The chain recombines TRBV2 with TRBJ1-2, with 7 positions matching TRBD1. V dropped 6 bases and J dropped 3; count of bases not matched to a gene: 7. Germline V gives CDR1 SNHLY, CDR2 FYNNEI. The CDR3 consists of 14 residues. CDR3 sequence (DNA): TGTGCCAGCAGCCCCCCGGGACAGTACTATGGCTACACCTTC. It is translated as CASSPPGQYYGYTF.

In regard to this clone: The same CDR3 can be traced to other DNA sequences in this sample. The rearrangement links TRBV10-3 to TRBJ2-3; no clear D gene. V was cut by 4 bases and J by 3 bases, with 2 bases left in between. CDR1 and CDR2 (germline): ENHRY, SYGVKD. This CDR3 is 11 amino acids long. CDR3 amino acids: CAISATDTQYF. The CDR3 nucleotides read TGTGCCATCAGTGCGACAGATACGCAGTATTTT.

The rearrangement uses TRBV25-1 and TRBJ2-4; TRBD2 is a possible D gene (5 bases). Trimming left V 2 bases short and J 5 bases short, with 13 bases between. The CDR3 extends over 15 amino acids. Germline V lookup: CDR1 MGHDK, CDR2 SYGVNS. CDR3 protein: CASSEHGVKENIQYF. In nucleotides, the CDR3 is TGTGCCAGCAGTGAACACGGGGTTAAGGAAAACATTCAGTACTTC.

This rearrangement joins TRBV7-2 to TRBJ1-2, with 11 bases aligning to TRBD1. Germline V CDR1 and CDR2: SGHTA, FQGNSA. J lost 7 bases, V lost 4 bases, and 8 bases had no gene match. CDR3 length equals 15 residues. The CDR3, as DNA: TGTGCCAGCAGCTCCGGGACAGGGGGTCTGATTGGCTACACCTTC. Protein: CASSSGTGGLIGYTF.

A word on this clone: Being one base from a much bigger clone, this may be a read error. The chain employs TRBV28 and TRBJ2-2; D is undetermined. This CDR3 has 13 amino acids. Germline V gives CDR1 MDHEN, CDR2 SYDVKM. V shed 2 bases and J shed 5 bases, with 6 bases lying between them. The CDR3 sequence: CASSLGWTGELFF. As DNA, the CDR3 is TGTGCCAGCAGTTTAGGGTGGACCGGGGAGCTGTTTTTT.

The V call is TRBV7-9, the J call TRBJ1-1, with D tentatively TRBD1 (5 bases). The CDR3 has 14 residues. V shed 1 base and J shed 7 bases, with 13 bases lying between them. Looked up from germline, CDR1 is SEHNR and CDR2 is FQNEAQ (reference sequence). For the CDR3, the DNA is TGTGCCAGCAGCTTAGGGGTGTCGGGGGATGAAGCTTTCTTT. It specifies CASSLGVSGDEAFF.

The chain recombines TRBV30 with TRBJ2-1; 8 bases line up with TRBD2. Germline trimming cut 0 bases from V and 7 bases from J; bases unmatched to any gene: 8. This CDR3 comprises 15 residues. The germline V gene has CDR1 GTSNPN and CDR2 SVGIG (reference sequence). The CDR3: CAWSVNSGDLNEQFF. CDR3 nucleotides: TGTGCCTGGAGTGTCAATAGCGGGGATCTTAATGAGCAGTTCTTC.

The V gene is TRBV5-6, the J gene TRBJ2-2, with D perhaps TRBD1 or TRBD2 (7 bases each). Trimming took off 7 bases at V and 3 bases at J, with 13 bases between the two ends. The CDR3 has 14 residues. Germline CDR1 reads SGHDT; CDR2 reads YYEEEE. Here the CDR3 reads CASRQGGDTGELFF. CDR3 coding DNA: TGTGCCAGCCGACAGGGAGGGGACACCGGGGAGCTGTTTTTT.

J is TRBJ2-7 and V is TRBV11-2; D may be TRBD1 (7 bases). V was trimmed by 1 base and J by 4 bases, leaving 14 bases between them. This CDR3 contains 15 residues. CDR1 is SGHAT, CDR2 FQNNGV, per germline. The CDR3 region has the DNA TGTGCCAGCAGCTTAGGGGTCCAGGGGGGATACGAGCAGTACTTC. Its translation: CASSLGVQGGYEQYF.

J is TRBJ1-1 and V is TRBV5-6; 7 positions agree with TRBD1. CDR1 is SGHDT and CDR2 is YYEEEE in the germline V gene. The length of the CDR3 is 14 residues. Trimming cost V 0 bases and J 4 bases; bases outside gene matches: 3. The CDR3 protein is CASSLVAGGTEAFF. CDR3 bases: TGTGCCAGCAGCTTGGTAGCAGGGGGCACTGAAGCTTTCTTT.

The rearrangement links TRBV4-3 to TRBJ2-7, with D uncertain. V was shortened by 2 bases and J by 2 bases, with 13 bases between the two germline ends. This CDR3 comprises 15 residues. Germline CDR1 is LGHNA and CDR2 is YSLEER. The CDR3 protein is CASSQQIPGPYEQYF. CDR3 nucleotide sequence: TGCGCCAGCAGCCAACAAATTCCGGGTCCCTACGAGCAGTACTTC.

V gene TRBV29-1 combines with J gene TRBJ1-6, with TRBD1 identical over 7 bases. With V trimmed by 5 bases and J by 7 bases, 5 bases remained unmatched. Germline CDR1 and CDR2: SQVTM and ANQGSEA. CDR3 size: 13 residues. CDR3: CSVRQGFNSPLHF. Here the CDR3 DNA reads TGCAGCGTTAGACAGGGCTTCAATTCACCCCTCCACTTT.

The count of this clone is one. V gene TRBV11-2 combines with J gene TRBJ2-7; D could derive from TRBD1 or TRBD2 (7 bases each). V was trimmed by 4 bases and J by 3 bases, leaving 13 bases between them. Per the germline V gene, CDR1 is SGHAT and CDR2 is FQNNGV. The CDR3 contains 14 residues. The CDR3 loop reads CASSWGGQFYEQYF. As DNA, the CDR3 is TGTGCCAGCAGCTGGGGGGGACAGTTCTACGAGCAGTACTTC.

V and J are TRBV10-3 and TRBJ2-7, with TRBD1 matching 10 bases. The CDR3 is made up of 14 amino acids. V gave up 7 bases and J gave up 4 bases; unmatched junction bases: 7. In germline, CDR1 is ENHRY, CDR2 SYGVKD. The CDR3 DNA sequence: TGTGCCATCACCGAGGACAGGGGGAGGTACGAGCAGTACTTC. Protein sequence: CAITEDRGRYEQYF.

This clone was counted a few times. The chain employs TRBV6-5 and TRBJ1-5; D uncertain. Per the germline V gene, CDR1 is MNHEY and CDR2 is SVGAGI. Between the trimmed V and J ends, which lost 4 bases and 0 bases, there was a span of 7 bases. CDR3 length: 14 residues. CDR3 nucleotides: TGTGCCAGCAGTTCTTCTTATAGCAATCAGCCCCAGCATTTT. As protein: CASSSSYSNQPQHF.

This rearrangement joins TRBV4-1 to TRBJ2-1; possibly TRBD1 or TRBD2 for D (6 bases each). Trimming took 1 base from V and 0 from J, leaving 13 bases between them. Germline CDR1 is MGHRA and CDR2 is YSYEKL. This CDR3 has 17 amino acids. CDR3 residues: CASSQGGARSSYNEQFF. CDR3 nucleotides: TGCGCCAGCAGCCAAGGGGGGGCGCGGAGCTCCTACAATGAGCAGTTCTTC.

The chain combines TRBV28 with TRBJ2-2, with TRBD1 identical over 7 bases. After removal of 7 bases from V and 4 bases from J, the junction contained 3 bases not matched to a gene. This CDR3 is 13 amino acids long. CDR1 is MDHEN, CDR2 SYDVKM, per germline. CDR3 amino acids: CASTGQSTGELFF. The CDR3 DNA follows: TGTGCCAGCACGGGACAGTCCACCGGGGAGCTGTTTTTT.

The gene calls are TRBV6-5 and TRBJ1-4, with D tentatively TRBD1 (6 bases). CDR3 size: 16 residues. V was clipped by 4 bases and J by 0 bases, with 12 bases between them. Germline values: CDR1 MNHEY, CDR2 SVGAGI. Written as DNA, the CDR3 is TGTGCCAGCAGTTTAACAGGGACTGCAACTAATGAAAAACTGTTTTTT. Its translation: CASSLTGTATNEKLFF.

V is TRBV7-9 and J is TRBJ1-2, with unresolved D. The CDR3 has 15 residues. With 5 bases removed from V and 3 bases from J, the gap between germline ends came to 16 bases. Germline values: CDR1 SEHNR, CDR2 FQNEAQ (reference sequence). The CDR3 region has the DNA TGTGCCAGCAGCCTCCTCTCGGGGTTTGACTATGGCTACACCTTC. It specifies CASSLLSGFDYGYTF.

The chain couples TRBV18 to TRBJ2-6; D gene unclear. The V end lost 3 bases, the J end lost 0 bases, and 6 bases lay between the germline ends. The length of the CDR3 is 15 residues. The V gene's germline CDR1 is KGHSH and CDR2 LQKENI. The CDR3: CASSPSASGANVLTF. The CDR3 bases are TGTGCCAGCTCACCCTCCGCCTCTGGGGCCAACGTCCTGACTTTC.

This rearrangement joins TRBV5-1 to TRBJ2-1; a weak D match, TRBD2 (6 bases). Per the germline V gene, CDR1 is SGHRS and CDR2 is YFSETQ. V was pared by 4 bases and J by 8 bases, with 16 bases between. The CDR3 is made up of 14 amino acids. The CDR3 here is CASSREPFSDEQFF. In DNA, the CDR3 is TGCGCCAGCAGCCGGGAGCCCTTCTCCGATGAGCAGTTCTTC.

The chain employs TRBV7-2 and TRBJ1-2; D perhaps matches TRBD1 (6 bases). The CDR3 is made up of 14 amino acids. V lost 5 bases, J lost 5 bases, and 15 bases lay in between. Germline V gene sequence: CDR1 SGHTA, CDR2 FQGNSA. The CDR3 spells CASSPSGALYGYTF. DNA of the CDR3: TGTGCCAGCAGCCCTTCGGGGGCGCTTTATGGCTACACCTTC. Drawing the rest from reference TRBV7-2 and TRBJ1-2, the complete variable domain is GAGVSQSPSNKVTEKGKDVELRCDPISGHTALYWYRQSLGQGLEFLIYFQGNSAPDKSGLPSDRFSAERTGGSVSTLTIQRTQQEDSAVYLCASSPSGALYGYTFGSGTRLTVV.

To note about this clone: With a much larger clone just one base away, this may be a read error. The rearrangement links TRBV28 to TRBJ1-2; weak D call: TRBD1 (6 bases). The CDR3 contains 12 residues. Germline CDR1 and CDR2: MDHEN and SYDVKM. The V end was cut by 4 bases, the J end by 4 bases, with 7 bases between. Here the CDR3 reads CASSYRVYGYTF. The CDR3 nucleotides are TGTGCCAGCAGTTACAGGGTCTATGGCTACACCTTC.

The chain recombines TRBV5-1 with TRBJ2-3; 10 nucleotides agree with TRBD2. V was pared by 3 bases and J by 6 bases, with 7 bases of the junction left unmatched. The CDR3 consists of 15 residues. Germline V gene lookup returns CDR1 SGHRS and CDR2 YFSETQ. CDR3 nucleotides: TGCGCCAGCAGCTCCGATAGCGGGAGGACCGATACGCAGTATTTT. Translation gives CASSSDSGRTDTQYF.

V usage is TRBV12-5 and J usage is TRBJ2-2; 8 bases are a match to TRBD2. Germline trimming cut 3 bases from V and 0 bases from J; bases unmatched to any gene: 3. The germline V gene has CDR1 LGHNT and CDR2 FRNRAP. This CDR3 region has 16 residues. The CDR3 DNA reads as TGTGCTAGTGGTTTAACTAGCGGCGCGAACACCGGGGAGCTGTTTTTT. It is translated as CASGLTSGANTGELFF.

This clone has a count of ten or more. CDR3 sequence reads: CASSSGFALANEKLFF. The CDR3 DNA reads as TGTGCCAGCAGCTCAGGGTTCGCTTTAGCTAATGAAAAACTGTTTTTT. The V gene is TRBV11-2, the J gene TRBJ1-4; TRBD1 is a possible D gene (5 bases). The CDR3 extends over 16 amino acids. CDR1 SGHAT and CDR2 FQNNGV come from the germline V gene. V dropped 4 bases and J dropped 3 bases, with 15 bases sitting between them.

The V call is TRBV5-1, the J call TRBJ2-7; 8 nucleotides line up with TRBD1. Germline trimming cut 8 bases from V and 3 bases from J; bases unmatched to any gene: 7. Looked up from germline, CDR1 is SGHRS and CDR2 is YFSETQ. The CDR3 spans 13 residues. The CDR3 coding sequence is TGCGCCAGTAAGGGACAGGATGGCTACGAGCAGTACTTC. It codes for CASKGQDGYEQYF.

This clone was counted only a few times. The V and J genes are TRBV11-1 and TRBJ2-4; unclear D gene. This CDR3 contains 11 residues. CDR1 is SGHAT, CDR2 FQDESV, per germline (reference sequence). V was trimmed by 3 bases and J by 8 bases, leaving 5 bases between them. The CDR3 coding sequence is TGTGCCAGCAGCTTCCGGGACATTCAGTACTTC. Translation gives CASSFRDIQYF.

The chain employs TRBV5-4 and TRBJ2-7; 9 bases map to TRBD2. Germline lookup yields CDR1 SGHNT and CDR2 YYREEE (reference sequence). This CDR3 spans 15 amino acids. The V segment lost 4 bases and the J segment 3 bases; nucleotides outside the gene matches: 8. The CDR3 loop is CASSEPGLAIYEQYF. As DNA, the CDR3 is TGTGCCAGCAGCGAGCCGGGACTAGCCATCTACGAGCAGTACTTC. The variable domain in full, completed from reference TRBV5-4 and TRBJ2-7, reads ETGVTQSPTHLIKTRGQQVTLRCSSQSGHNTVSWYQQALGQGPQFIFQYYREEENGRGNFPPRFSGLQFPNYSSELNVNALELDDSALYLCASSEPGLAIYEQYFGPGTRLTVT.

This clone has a single count. The chain uses TRBV14 and TRBJ2-5; tentative D call: TRBD1 (5 bases). V dropped 3 bases and J dropped 1 base, with 6 bases sitting between them. CDR3 length: 13 residues. Per the germline V gene, CDR1 is SGHDN and CDR2 is FVKESK. CDR3 sequence: CASSQQGQETQYF. In nucleotides, the CDR3 is TGTGCCAGCAGCCAGCAGGGCCAAGAGACCCAGTACTTC.